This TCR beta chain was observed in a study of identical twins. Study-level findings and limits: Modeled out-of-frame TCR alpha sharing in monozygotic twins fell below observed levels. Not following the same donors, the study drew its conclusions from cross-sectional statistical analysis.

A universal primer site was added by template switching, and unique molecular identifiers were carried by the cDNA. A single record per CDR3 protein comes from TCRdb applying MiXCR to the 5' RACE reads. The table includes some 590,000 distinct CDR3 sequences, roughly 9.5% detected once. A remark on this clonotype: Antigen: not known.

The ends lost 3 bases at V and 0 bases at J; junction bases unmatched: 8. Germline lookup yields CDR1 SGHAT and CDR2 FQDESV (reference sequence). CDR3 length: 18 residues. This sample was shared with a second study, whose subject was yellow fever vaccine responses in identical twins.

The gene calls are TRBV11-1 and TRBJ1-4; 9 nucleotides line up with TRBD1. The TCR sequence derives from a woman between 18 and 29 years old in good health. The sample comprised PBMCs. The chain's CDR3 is CASSFPGQGSATNEKLFF. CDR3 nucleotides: TGTGCCAGCAGCTTCCCGGGACAGGGATCTGCAACTAATGAAAAACTGTTTTTT.